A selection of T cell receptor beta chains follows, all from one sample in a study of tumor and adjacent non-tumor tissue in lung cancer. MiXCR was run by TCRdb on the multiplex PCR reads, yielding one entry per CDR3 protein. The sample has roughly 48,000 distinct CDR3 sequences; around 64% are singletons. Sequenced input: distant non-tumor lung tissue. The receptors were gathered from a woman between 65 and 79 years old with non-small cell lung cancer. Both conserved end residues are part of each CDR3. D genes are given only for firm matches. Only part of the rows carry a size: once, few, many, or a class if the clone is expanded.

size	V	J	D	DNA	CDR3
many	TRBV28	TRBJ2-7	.	TGTGCCAGCAGCTCCGCGGCCGGGGCAGCCTTCTACGAGCAGTACTTC	CASSSAAGAAFYEQYF
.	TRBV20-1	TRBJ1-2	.	TGCAGTGCTAGGGGGAAGAGGAGGCAGCGTGGCTACACCTTC	CSARGKRRQRGYTF
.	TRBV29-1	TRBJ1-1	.	TGCAGCGCCCAGACAGAGGGTGACGCTGAAGCTTTCTTT	CSAQTEGDAEAFF
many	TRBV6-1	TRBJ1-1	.	TGTGCCAACCAGATTAACGAGGGGGAGAGAACCTTGAACACTGAAGCTTTCTTT	CANQINEGERTLNTEAFF
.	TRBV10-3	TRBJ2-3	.	TGTTTCATCAGTACGGACCACAAACAGGGTACGCAGTATTTT	CFISTDHKQGTQYF
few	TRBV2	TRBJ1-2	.	TGTGTCAGCAGTCTACAGGGAAATGGCTACACCTTC	CVSSLQGNGYTF
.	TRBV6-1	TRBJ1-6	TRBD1	TGTACCAGCGTGCTACATTGGCAGGGGGCTGGGAACTCACCCCTCCACTTT	CTSVLHWQGAGNSPLHF
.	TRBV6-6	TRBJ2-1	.	TGTGCCATCAGGAGGGACAATAACAATGAGCAGTTCTTC	CAIRRDNNNEQFF
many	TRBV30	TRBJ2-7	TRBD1	TGTGCCTGGAGTGGGCAGGGGGTGAGAGAGCAGTACTTC	CAWSGQGVREQYF
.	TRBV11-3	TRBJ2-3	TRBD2	TGTGCCAGCAACAGCGGGACTAGCGGGAGGACAGATGCGCAGTATTTT	CASNSGTSGRTDAQYF
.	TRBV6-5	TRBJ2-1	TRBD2	TGTATCAGTTCTTACAGCGGGGGGAGATACAATGAGCAGTTCTTC	CISSYSGGRYNEQFF
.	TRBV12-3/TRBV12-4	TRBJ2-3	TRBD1	TGTACCATCACAACGAAGGGGGCACGTGCAGATACGCAGTATTTT	CTITTKGARADTQYF
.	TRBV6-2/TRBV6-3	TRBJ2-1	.	TGTGCCAGCAGTTATTCAGTAGGGGGGGACAATGAGCAGTTCTTC	CASSYSVGGDNEQFF
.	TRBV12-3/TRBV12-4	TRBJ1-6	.	TGTACCAGGAGTTTCCAGGGTTCACCCCTCCACTTT	CTRSFQGSPLHF
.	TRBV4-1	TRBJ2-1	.	TGCGTCAGCAGCCAAGATTCGAACTACAATGAACAGTTCTTC	CVSSQDSNYNEQFF
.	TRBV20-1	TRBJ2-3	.	TGCAGTGCTAGATTGGCTAGCGTGACAGATACGCAGTATTTT	CSARLASVTDTQYF
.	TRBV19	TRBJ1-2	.	TGTGCCAGTAGTTGGCTTAACTATGGCTACACCTTC	CASSWLNYGYTF
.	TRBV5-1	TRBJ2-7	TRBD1	TGTGCCAGCAGATTGGGTCCAGGGGGCGGCTACGAGCAGTACTTC	CASRLGPGGGYEQYF
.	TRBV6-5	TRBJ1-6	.	TGTGCCAGCAGTTACTTCGACGGGCCGTATTCACTCCTCCACTTT	CASSYFDGPYSLLHF
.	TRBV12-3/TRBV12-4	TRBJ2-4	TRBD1	TGTGCCAGTTGTTTACGCAGGGGGCGAGTCAAGGGGGGCTTGGGTCGGAACATTCAGTACTTC	CASCLRRGRVKGGLGRNIQYF
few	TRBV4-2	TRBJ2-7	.	TGTGCCAGCAGCCAAGAAGCAGCATCCTCCTACGAGCAGTGCTTC	CASSQEAASSYEQCF